This T cell receptor beta chain was sequenced in a study of low-dose radiotherapy and immunotherapy resistance in tumors. cDNA synthesis used a TRAV/TRBV-specific primer set for both chains. TCRs were put through 20 PCR cycles of amplification with Phusion. A constant-region primer and the V-primer adapter served as the primer pair. TCRdb reprocessed the reads with MiXCR, giving one entry per CDR3 protein. The repertoire holds 50,000 or so distinct CDR3 sequences, with around a quarter as singletons. The time point is: after trial treatment. Treatment denoted: LDRT plus nivolumab, ipilimumab, low-dose cyclophosphamide and aspirin (RACIN trial). This clonotype was recorded many times. The CDR3 has 17 amino acids. CDR1 is SGHAT and CDR2 is FQNNGV in the germline V gene. Germline trimming cut 4 bases from V and 10 bases from J; bases unmatched to any gene: 13.

The chain employs TRBV11-2 and TRBJ2-1; 13 bases match TRBD2. The sequences come from PBMCs, collected after low-dose radiotherapy plus immunotherapy. The sequence was obtained from a male donor with prostate cancer. Written as DNA, the CDR3 is TGTGCCAGCAGCTCGTCCCCTACTAGCGGGGGGGGGAAGGAGCAGTTCTTC. It specifies CASSSSPTSGGGKEQFF.